This entry features one T cell receptor (beta chain) sequence. Its antigen remains unidentified. Both 60 Vbeta primers and 13 Jbeta primers went into the PCR. Generated by immunoSEQ multiplex PCR, the TCRdb table keeps only in-frame clones and is missing some. The sample holds about 100,000 clones, around 80% seen once. This CDR3 spans 13 amino acids. V lost 5 bases to trimming and J lost 10 bases, with 14 bases between them. In germline, CDR1 is LNHDA, CDR2 SQIVND (reference sequence). This entry comes from a study of cytomegalovirus exposure and HLA in healthy donors. Study results and caveats: A highly shared variant cluster was judged a likely technical artifact. Data from an earlier analysis indicated that most TCR beta V segments were productive either about 87% or about 30% of the time. Some TCR beta chains (roughly 150 of them) were listed as cytomegalovirus-associated.

The origin of this receptor is a woman in her 40s in good health and CMV-seronegative. The sequenced sample consisted of PBMCs. The gene calls are TRBV19 and TRBJ2-2; a possible D gene is TRBD2 (5 bases). The CDR3 DNA reads TGTGCCAGTAGTGGGGTCACCGGGGTGGAGCTGTTTTTT. Protein product: CASSGVTGVELFF.